This TCR beta chain was recorded in a study of T-cell reconstitution after alpha-beta-depleted transplantation in children. Notes on the study in general: When one year had passed after transplant, most T-cell counts and diversity came from newly produced T cells.

V was pared by 6 bases and J by 2 bases, with 13 bases between. Germline V gene sequence: CDR1 SQVTM, CDR2 ANQGSEA. The CDR3 totals 13 residues. TCRbeta library preparation incorporated unique molecular identifiers. One entry per CDR3 protein results from TCRdb running MiXCR on the PCR reads. The data contain approximately 70,000 distinct CDR3 sequences, just under 5% of them singletons. This clonotype was recorded many times. Its cognate antigen is unknown. Sequenced here: PBMCs, mostly from graft donor cells, sampled 180 days after TCRalphabeta/CD19-depleted stem cell transplant. This sequence was found in a boy under two years old who had a stem cell transplant for acute myeloid leukemia, so the T cells may come from the graft donor. The V and J genes are TRBV29-1 and TRBJ2-5; perhaps TRBD1 as D (5 bases). CDR3 sequence reads: CSVMDTLQETQYF. The CDR3 DNA reads as TGCAGCGTAATGGACACCTTGCAAGAGACCCAGTACTTC. Together with reference TRBV29-1 and TRBJ2-5, the CDR3 gives the full variable domain: SAVISQKPSRDICQRGTSLTIQCQVDSQVTMMFWYRQQPGQSLTLIATANQGSEATYESGFVIDKFPISRPNLTFSTLTVSNMSPEDSSIYLCSVMDTLQETQYFGPGTRLLVL.